A selection of T cell receptor beta chains follows, all from one sample in a study of technical replicates of blood from a few donors. Assay used: immunoSEQ multiplex PCR; TCRdb lists only in-frame clones, some missing. This repertoire shows 60,000 to 90,000 clones, roughly 97% found once; its top ten account for approximately 0.2%. Input material: T cells isolated from PBMCs. The receptors derive from a human donor in good health. Each CDR3 is given without its conserved first and last residue. Fields, in order: V gene, J gene, clone size, CDR3 protein. Where a row states a size, it is once, few, many or the class of an expanded clone; other rows omit it.

V: TRBV29-1; J: TRBJ2-1; size: .; CDR3: SARAAGVLWGYNEQF
V: TRBV6-4; J: TRBJ2-1; size: .; CDR3: ASQREAGVNNEQF
V: TRBV14; J: TRBJ1-2; size: .; CDR3: ASSSGTNYGYT
V: TRBV7-2; J: TRBJ2-7; size: few; CDR3: ASSSREMSYEQY
V: TRBV5-1; J: TRBJ2-1; size: .; CDR3: ASSFHTSGGIDNEQF
V: TRBV2; J: TRBJ1-5; size: .; CDR3: ASSPGTVNQPQH
V: TRBV19; J: TRBJ2-7; size: .; CDR3: ASSMRVGQYEQY
V: TRBV6-6; J: TRBJ2-1; size: .; CDR3: ASRESQGRSYNEQF
V: TRBV7-8; J: TRBJ2-2; size: .; CDR3: ASSFGQGNTGELF
V: TRBV25-1; J: TRBJ2-3; size: once; CDR3: ASSEGGGRTDTQY
V: TRBV13; J: TRBJ1-1; size: .; CDR3: ASSPNDGQGMNTEAF
V: TRBV29-1; J: TRBJ2-2; size: .; CDR3: SVSSRLNTGELF
V: TRBV5-4; J: TRBJ1-2; size: .; CDR3: ASRAQGNYGYT
V: TRBV7-3; J: TRBJ2-3; size: .; CDR3: ASSLIELAGAHQY
V: TRBV7-9; J: TRBJ1-2; size: .; CDR3: ASSFSGLSGNGYT
V: TRBV30; J: TRBJ2-7; size: .; CDR3: AWNRGSYEQY
V: TRBV7-9; J: TRBJ1-2; size: .; CDR3: ASSTGQYGYT
V: TRBV19; J: TRBJ2-2; size: .; CDR3: ASSIGRSSGFDTGELF
V: TRBV18; J: TRBJ2-3; size: .; CDR3: ASSSGLVYPDTQY
V: TRBV29-1; J: TRBJ2-2; size: .; CDR3: SVDRQNTGELF
V: TRBV4-2; J: TRBJ2-1; size: .; CDR3: ASSQDGVSGSYYNEQF
V: TRBV7-9; J: TRBJ1-4; size: .; CDR3: ASSSGQGREKLF
V: TRBV6-5; J: TRBJ2-1; size: .; CDR3: ASSYPENNEQF